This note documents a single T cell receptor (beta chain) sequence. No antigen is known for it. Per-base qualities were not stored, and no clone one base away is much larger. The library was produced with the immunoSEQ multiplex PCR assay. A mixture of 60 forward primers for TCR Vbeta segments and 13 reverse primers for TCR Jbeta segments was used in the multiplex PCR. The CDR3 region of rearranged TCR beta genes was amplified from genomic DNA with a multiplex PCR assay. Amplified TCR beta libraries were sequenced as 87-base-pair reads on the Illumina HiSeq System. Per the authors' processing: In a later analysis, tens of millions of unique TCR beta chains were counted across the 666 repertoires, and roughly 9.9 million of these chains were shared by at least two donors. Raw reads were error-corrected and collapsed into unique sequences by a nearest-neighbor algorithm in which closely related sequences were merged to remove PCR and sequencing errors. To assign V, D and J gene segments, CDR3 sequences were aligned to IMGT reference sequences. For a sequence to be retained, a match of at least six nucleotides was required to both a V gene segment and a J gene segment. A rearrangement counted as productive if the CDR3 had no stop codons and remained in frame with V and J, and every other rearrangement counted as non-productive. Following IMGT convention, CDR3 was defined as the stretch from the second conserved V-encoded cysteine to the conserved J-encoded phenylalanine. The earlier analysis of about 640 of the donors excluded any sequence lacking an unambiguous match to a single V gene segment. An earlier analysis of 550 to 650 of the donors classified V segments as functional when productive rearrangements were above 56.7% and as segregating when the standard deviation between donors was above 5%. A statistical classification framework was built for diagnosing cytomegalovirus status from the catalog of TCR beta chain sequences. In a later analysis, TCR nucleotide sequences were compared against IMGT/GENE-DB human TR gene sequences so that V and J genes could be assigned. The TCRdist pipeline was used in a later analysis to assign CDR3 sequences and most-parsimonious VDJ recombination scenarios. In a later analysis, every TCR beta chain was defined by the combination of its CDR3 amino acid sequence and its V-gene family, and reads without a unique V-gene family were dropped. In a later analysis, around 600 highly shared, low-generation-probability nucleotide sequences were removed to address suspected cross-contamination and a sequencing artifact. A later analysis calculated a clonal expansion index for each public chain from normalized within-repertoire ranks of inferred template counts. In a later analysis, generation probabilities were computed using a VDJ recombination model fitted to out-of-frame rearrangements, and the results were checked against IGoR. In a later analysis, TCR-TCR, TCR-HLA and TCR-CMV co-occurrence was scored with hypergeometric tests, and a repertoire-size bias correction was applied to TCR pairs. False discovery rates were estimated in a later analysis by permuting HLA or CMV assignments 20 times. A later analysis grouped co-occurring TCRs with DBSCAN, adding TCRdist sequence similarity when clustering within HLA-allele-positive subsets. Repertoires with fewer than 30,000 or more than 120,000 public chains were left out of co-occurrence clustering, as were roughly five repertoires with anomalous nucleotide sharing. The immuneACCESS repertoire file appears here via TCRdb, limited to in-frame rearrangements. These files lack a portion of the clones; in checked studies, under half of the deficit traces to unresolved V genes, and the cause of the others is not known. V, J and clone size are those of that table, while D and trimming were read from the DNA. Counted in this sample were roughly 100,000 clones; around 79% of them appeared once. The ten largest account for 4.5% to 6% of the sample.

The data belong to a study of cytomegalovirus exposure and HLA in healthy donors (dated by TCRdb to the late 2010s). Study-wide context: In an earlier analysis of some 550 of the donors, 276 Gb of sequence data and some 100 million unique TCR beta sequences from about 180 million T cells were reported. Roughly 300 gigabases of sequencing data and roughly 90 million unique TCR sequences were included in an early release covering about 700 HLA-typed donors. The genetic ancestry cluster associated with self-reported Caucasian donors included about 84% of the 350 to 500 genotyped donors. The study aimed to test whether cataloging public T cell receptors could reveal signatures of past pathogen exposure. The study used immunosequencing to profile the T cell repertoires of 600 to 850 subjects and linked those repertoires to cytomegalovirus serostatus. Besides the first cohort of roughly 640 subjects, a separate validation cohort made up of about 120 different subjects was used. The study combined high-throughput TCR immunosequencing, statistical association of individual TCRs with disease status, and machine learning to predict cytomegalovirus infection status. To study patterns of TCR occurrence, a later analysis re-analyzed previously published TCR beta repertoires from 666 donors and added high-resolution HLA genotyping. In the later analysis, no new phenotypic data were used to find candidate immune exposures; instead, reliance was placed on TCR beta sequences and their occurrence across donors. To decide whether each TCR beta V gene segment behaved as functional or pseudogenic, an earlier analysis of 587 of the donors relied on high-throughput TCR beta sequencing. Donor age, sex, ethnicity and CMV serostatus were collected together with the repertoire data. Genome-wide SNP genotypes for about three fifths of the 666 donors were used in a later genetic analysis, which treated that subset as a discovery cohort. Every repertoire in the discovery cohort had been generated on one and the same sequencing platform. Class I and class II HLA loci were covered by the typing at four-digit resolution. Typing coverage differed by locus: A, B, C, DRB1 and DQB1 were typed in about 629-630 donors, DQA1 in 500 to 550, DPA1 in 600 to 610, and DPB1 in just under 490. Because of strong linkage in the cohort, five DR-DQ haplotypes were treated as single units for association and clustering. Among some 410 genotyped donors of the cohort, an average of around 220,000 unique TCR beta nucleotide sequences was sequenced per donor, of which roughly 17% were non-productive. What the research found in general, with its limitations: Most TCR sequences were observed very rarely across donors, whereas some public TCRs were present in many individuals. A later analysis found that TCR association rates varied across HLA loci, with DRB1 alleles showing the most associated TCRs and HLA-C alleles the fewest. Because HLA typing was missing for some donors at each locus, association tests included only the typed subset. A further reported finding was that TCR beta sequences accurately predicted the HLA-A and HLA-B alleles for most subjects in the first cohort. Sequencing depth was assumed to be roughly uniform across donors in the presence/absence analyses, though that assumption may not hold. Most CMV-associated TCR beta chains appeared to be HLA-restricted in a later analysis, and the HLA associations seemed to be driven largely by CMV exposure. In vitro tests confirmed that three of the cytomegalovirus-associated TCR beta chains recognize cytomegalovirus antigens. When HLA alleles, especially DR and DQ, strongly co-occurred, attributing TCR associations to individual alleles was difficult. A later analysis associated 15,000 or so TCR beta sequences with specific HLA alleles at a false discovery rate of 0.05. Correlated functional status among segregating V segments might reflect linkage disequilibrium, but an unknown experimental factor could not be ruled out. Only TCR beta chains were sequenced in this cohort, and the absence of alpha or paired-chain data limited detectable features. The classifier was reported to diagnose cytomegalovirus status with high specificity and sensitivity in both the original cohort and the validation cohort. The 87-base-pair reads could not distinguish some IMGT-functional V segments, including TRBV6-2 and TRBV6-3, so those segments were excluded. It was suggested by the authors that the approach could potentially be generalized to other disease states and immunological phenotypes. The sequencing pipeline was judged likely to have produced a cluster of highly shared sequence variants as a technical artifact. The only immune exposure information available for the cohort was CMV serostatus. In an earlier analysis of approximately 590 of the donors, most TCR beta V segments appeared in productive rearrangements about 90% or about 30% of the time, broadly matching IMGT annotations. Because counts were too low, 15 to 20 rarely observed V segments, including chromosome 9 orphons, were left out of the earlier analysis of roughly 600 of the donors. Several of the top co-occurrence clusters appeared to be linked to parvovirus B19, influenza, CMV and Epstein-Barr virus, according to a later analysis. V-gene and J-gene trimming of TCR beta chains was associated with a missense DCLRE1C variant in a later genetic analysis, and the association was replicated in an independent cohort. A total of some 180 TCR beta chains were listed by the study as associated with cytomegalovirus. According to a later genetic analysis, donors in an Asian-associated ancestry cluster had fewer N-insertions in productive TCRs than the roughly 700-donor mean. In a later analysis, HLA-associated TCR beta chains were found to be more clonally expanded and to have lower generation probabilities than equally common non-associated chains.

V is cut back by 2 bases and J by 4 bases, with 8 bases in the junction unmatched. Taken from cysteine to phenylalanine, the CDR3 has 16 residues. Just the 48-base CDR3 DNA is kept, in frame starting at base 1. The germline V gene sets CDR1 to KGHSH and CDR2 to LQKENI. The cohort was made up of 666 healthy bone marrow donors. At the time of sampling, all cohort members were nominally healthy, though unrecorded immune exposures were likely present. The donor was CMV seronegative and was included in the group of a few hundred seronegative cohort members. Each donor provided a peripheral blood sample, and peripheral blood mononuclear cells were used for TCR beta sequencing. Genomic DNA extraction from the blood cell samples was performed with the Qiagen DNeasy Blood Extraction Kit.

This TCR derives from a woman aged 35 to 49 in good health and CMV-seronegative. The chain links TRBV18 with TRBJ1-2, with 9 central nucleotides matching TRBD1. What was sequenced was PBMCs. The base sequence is TGTGCCAGCTCACCAAGGGACAGGGTAAAAGGCTATGGCTACACCTTC. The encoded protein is CASSPRDRVKGYGYTF.